A selection of T cell receptor beta chains follows, all from one sample in a study of blood T cell repertoires in COVID-19. Repertoires were generated with immunoSEQ multiplex PCR, while TCRdb's copy carries only in-frame clones and drops some. The top ten clones hold approximately 5.3% of a sample with approximately 300,000 clones, around 87% of them seen once. The sample was PBMCs or T cells enriched from blood (not recorded which). The receptors derive from a woman in her 30s who had recovered from COVID-19. Both conserved end residues are part of each CDR3. The order of the fields is D gene, clone size, V gene, J gene, CDR3 DNA, CDR3 protein. D genes are given only for firm matches. Expanded clones are given a class, and other clones once, few, many or no size at all.

D gene: NA
clone size: NA
V gene: TRBV5-6
J gene: TRBJ1-2
CDR3 DNA: TGTGCCAGCAGCCCCAGGGTTTTGAGGAGTGGCTACACCTTC
CDR3 protein: CASSPRVLRSGYTF

D gene: NA
clone size: NA
V gene: TRBV6-5
J gene: TRBJ1-2
CDR3 DNA: TGTGCCAGCATCTCCGTGACAGGCCCCTCGGGTGGCTACACCTTC
CDR3 protein: CASISVTGPSGGYTF

D gene: NA
clone size: NA
V gene: TRBV30
J gene: TRBJ2-1
CDR3 DNA: TGTGCCTGGAGCGGGGGCTCCTACAATGAGCAGTTCTTC
CDR3 protein: CAWSGGSYNEQFF

D gene: TRBD1
clone size: NA
V gene: TRBV15
J gene: TRBJ1-3
CDR3 DNA: TGTGCCACCAGCAGAGCCGGACAGGGAAGAAACACCATATATTTT
CDR3 protein: CATSRAGQGRNTIYF

D gene: NA
clone size: NA
V gene: TRBV19
J gene: TRBJ1-1
CDR3 DNA: TGTGCCAGTAGCCCCGGGGTGAACACTGAAGCTTTCTTT
CDR3 protein: CASSPGVNTEAFF

D gene: TRBD1
clone size: NA
V gene: TRBV7-9
J gene: TRBJ1-6
CDR3 DNA: TGTGCCAGCAGCTTATGGGACAGGCCGAATTCACCCCTCCACTTT
CDR3 protein: CASSLWDRPNSPLHF

D gene: TRBD1
clone size: NA
V gene: TRBV4-1
J gene: TRBJ1-6
CDR3 DNA: TGCGCCAGCAGCCAAGATCGAGGGTGGGGGACAGCAGCTTCACCCCTCCACTTT
CDR3 protein: CASSQDRGWGTAASPLHF

D gene: NA
clone size: NA
V gene: TRBV13
J gene: TRBJ1-1
CDR3 DNA: TGTGCCAGCAGCTCCCGGCCGGGGGGGACGTCTGAAGCTTTCTTT
CDR3 protein: CASSSRPGGTSEAFF

D gene: TRBD2
clone size: NA
V gene: TRBV28
J gene: TRBJ2-6
CDR3 DNA: TGTGCCACCCGCGGGGGGGGCGCTGGGGCCAACGTCCTGACTTTC
CDR3 protein: CATRGGGAGANVLTF

D gene: TRBD1
clone size: NA
V gene: TRBV27
J gene: TRBJ1-3
CDR3 DNA: TGTGCCAGCAGTTTACGGGGGACAGGGGCTGGAAACACCATATATTTT
CDR3 protein: CASSLRGTGAGNTIYF

D gene: NA
clone size: NA
V gene: TRBV5-6
J gene: TRBJ1-4
CDR3 DNA: TGTGCCAGCAGCTTGGGCAGGGGAGAAAAACTGTTTTTT
CDR3 protein: CASSLGRGEKLFF

D gene: TRBD1
clone size: NA
V gene: TRBV5-4
J gene: TRBJ2-1
CDR3 DNA: TGTGCCAGCAGCTTGACGACAGGGGTGGCTGAGCAGTTCTTC
CDR3 protein: CASSLTTGVAEQFF

D gene: TRBD2
clone size: NA
V gene: TRBV12-5
J gene: TRBJ2-1
CDR3 DNA: TGTGCTAGTGGTTCCCGGACTAGCGGGGGATACAATGAGCAGTTCTTC
CDR3 protein: CASGSRTSGGYNEQFF

D gene: TRBD1
clone size: NA
V gene: TRBV5-1
J gene: TRBJ1-2
CDR3 DNA: TGCGCCAGCCGTATCTCTTACAGGGGGCCCTCCCGTGGCTACACCTTC
CDR3 protein: CASRISYRGPSRGYTF

D gene: NA
clone size: NA
V gene: TRBV6-1
J gene: TRBJ1-2
CDR3 DNA: TGTGCCAGCAGTGATTTGTTGTCGGGGTATAACTATGGCTACACCTTC
CDR3 protein: CASSDLLSGYNYGYTF

D gene: TRBD1
clone size: NA
V gene: TRBV7-9
J gene: TRBJ1-2
CDR3 DNA: TGTGCCAGCAGCTTCGGACAGGGGGCTAATGGCTACACCTTC
CDR3 protein: CASSFGQGANGYTF

D gene: TRBD1
clone size: NA
V gene: TRBV2
J gene: TRBJ1-4
CDR3 DNA: TGTGCCAGCACCCGGGACAGTGGAGAAAAACTGTTTTTT
CDR3 protein: CASTRDSGEKLFF

D gene: NA
clone size: NA
V gene: TRBV5-1
J gene: TRBJ1-3
CDR3 DNA: TGCGCCAGCAGCCCCCTAGGGGTTGCTGGAAACACCATATATTTT
CDR3 protein: CASSPLGVAGNTIYF

D gene: NA
clone size: NA
V gene: TRBV23-1
J gene: TRBJ1-3
CDR3 DNA: TGCGCCAGTCGAACAGGGCCGTCAGGAAACACCATATATTTT
CDR3 protein: CASRTGPSGNTIYF

D gene: NA
clone size: NA
V gene: TRBV6-5
J gene: TRBJ2-2
CDR3 DNA: TGTGCCAGCAGTTACTCCTGGAGTGGAAACACCGGGGAGCTGTTTTTT
CDR3 protein: CASSYSWSGNTGELFF

D gene: NA
clone size: NA
V gene: TRBV4-2
J gene: TRBJ1-1
CDR3 DNA: TGTGCCAGCAGCCAGAGCGTAAGTTGGGTCACTGAAGCTTTCTTT
CDR3 protein: CASSQSVSWVTEAFF

D gene: TRBD1
clone size: NA
V gene: TRBV5-1
J gene: TRBJ2-5
CDR3 DNA: TGCGCCAGCAGCTCGACAGGGTCACAAGAGACCCAGTACTTC
CDR3 protein: CASSSTGSQETQYF

D gene: TRBD1
clone size: NA
V gene: TRBV6-2/TRBV6-3
J gene: TRBJ1-2
CDR3 DNA: TGTGCCAGCAGCACCCGGACAGGTTATGGCTACACCTTC
CDR3 protein: CASSTRTGYGYTF

D gene: TRBD1
clone size: NA
V gene: TRBV5-1
J gene: TRBJ2-2
CDR3 DNA: TGCGCCAGCAGCTTCGGACAGGGCCCCGGGGAGCTGTTTTTT
CDR3 protein: CASSFGQGPGELFF

D gene: TRBD1
clone size: NA
V gene: TRBV19
J gene: TRBJ2-5
CDR3 DNA: TGTGCCAGTAGTACGGACAGGCAAGAGACCCAGTACTTC
CDR3 protein: CASSTDRQETQYF

D gene: NA
clone size: NA
V gene: TRBV18
J gene: TRBJ2-5
CDR3 DNA: TGTGCCAGCTCACCACTCGAAGAGACCCAGTACTTC
CDR3 protein: CASSPLEETQYF

D gene: NA
clone size: NA
V gene: TRBV2
J gene: TRBJ1-3
CDR3 DNA: TGTGCCAGCAGGGACGGACAGTATGGAAACACCATATATTTT
CDR3 protein: CASRDGQYGNTIYF

D gene: NA
clone size: NA
V gene: TRBV12-3/TRBV12-4
J gene: TRBJ1-5
CDR3 DNA: TGTGCCAGCAGTTTCCAGGGGAGTCAGCCCCAGCATTTT
CDR3 protein: CASSFQGSQPQHF

D gene: NA
clone size: NA
V gene: TRBV11-2
J gene: TRBJ2-7
CDR3 DNA: TGTGCCAGCAGCTTAGGGGCCGCTGGTACCTACGAGCAGTACTTC
CDR3 protein: CASSLGAAGTYEQYF

D gene: NA
clone size: NA
V gene: TRBV6-5
J gene: TRBJ2-2
CDR3 DNA: TGTGCCAGCAGTTTTTCATCCGCGGGCGGGGAGCTGTTTTTT
CDR3 protein: CASSFSSAGGELFF

D gene: NA
clone size: NA
V gene: TRBV3-1/TRBV3-2
J gene: TRBJ1-2
CDR3 DNA: TGTGCCAGCAGCCAAGAGTCCCCCTCAGGGGGCTACACCTTC
CDR3 protein: CASSQESPSGGYTF

D gene: TRBD1
clone size: NA
V gene: TRBV28
J gene: TRBJ2-7
CDR3 DNA: TGTGCCACCCTTGGACAGGGCCCCTACGAGCAGTACTTC
CDR3 protein: CATLGQGPYEQYF

D gene: NA
clone size: NA
V gene: TRBV24-1
J gene: TRBJ1-2
CDR3 DNA: TGTGCCACCAGTGATTTAGCCGGTTTGAGCTACACCTTC
CDR3 protein: CATSDLAGLSYTF

D gene: TRBD1
clone size: NA
V gene: TRBV11-2
J gene: TRBJ1-2
CDR3 DNA: TGTGCCAGCAGCACCACGACAGGGCGAGTCAGCTATGGCTACACCTTC
CDR3 protein: CASSTTTGRVSYGYTF

D gene: TRBD2
clone size: NA
V gene: TRBV5-4
J gene: TRBJ2-2
CDR3 DNA: TGTGCCAGCAGGAAAGCGGGGGGGCCGATGGCCGGGGAGCTGTTTTTT
CDR3 protein: CASRKAGGPMAGELFF

D gene: NA
clone size: few
V gene: TRBV27
J gene: TRBJ2-1
CDR3 DNA: TGTGCCAGCAGTTTTCGAGCTCAGCAGGAGGCCGAGCAGTTCTTC
CDR3 protein: CASSFRAQQEAEQFF

D gene: NA
clone size: NA
V gene: TRBV9
J gene: TRBJ2-5
CDR3 DNA: TGTGCCAGCAGCGTAGATGACATACAAGAGACCCAGTACTTC
CDR3 protein: CASSVDDIQETQYF

D gene: NA
clone size: NA
V gene: TRBV19
J gene: TRBJ2-1
CDR3 DNA: TGTGCCAGTAGTATCGCGGGACTCAACAATGAGCAGTTCTTC
CDR3 protein: CASSIAGLNNEQFF

D gene: TRBD1
clone size: once
V gene: TRBV19
J gene: TRBJ1-1
CDR3 DNA: TGTGCCAGTAGTAGAGGACAGGGGGTATCCGAAGCTTTCTTT
CDR3 protein: CASSRGQGVSEAFF

D gene: NA
clone size: NA
V gene: TRBV5-1
J gene: TRBJ1-1
CDR3 DNA: TGCGCCAGCAGCTTGCTTGCGGGTGACACTGAAGCTTTCTTT
CDR3 protein: CASSLLAGDTEAFF

D gene: NA
clone size: NA
V gene: TRBV2
J gene: TRBJ2-7
CDR3 DNA: TGTGCCAGCAGTGACAGCTACGAGCAGTACTTC
CDR3 protein: CASSDSYEQYF

D gene: NA
clone size: NA
V gene: TRBV5-6
J gene: TRBJ2-7
CDR3 DNA: TGTGCCAGCAGCTTCGGTCCGGACACCGCTTGGGAGCAGTACTTC
CDR3 protein: CASSFGPDTAWEQYF

D gene: TRBD1
clone size: NA
V gene: TRBV27
J gene: TRBJ2-2
CDR3 DNA: TGTGCCAGCAGTGACCGACAGGGGGCGACCGGGGAGCTGTTTTTT
CDR3 protein: CASSDRQGATGELFF

D gene: NA
clone size: NA
V gene: TRBV5-6
J gene: TRBJ1-2
CDR3 DNA: TGTGCCAGCAGCTGGTGGGGGACACGGGAAGGCTACACCTTC
CDR3 protein: CASSWWGTREGYTF

D gene: TRBD2
clone size: few
V gene: TRBV19
J gene: TRBJ2-7
CDR3 DNA: TGTGCCAGTAGTATTTCGGGAGGGAACGACGAGCAGTACTTC
CDR3 protein: CASSISGGNDEQYF

D gene: TRBD2
clone size: NA
V gene: TRBV5-1
J gene: TRBJ2-1
CDR3 DNA: TGCGCCAGCAGCTCGACTAGCGGGGTTAATGAGCAGTTCTTC
CDR3 protein: CASSSTSGVNEQFF

D gene: NA
clone size: NA
V gene: TRBV5-5
J gene: TRBJ2-1
CDR3 DNA: TGTGCCAGCAGCTTGTCTGGGGGGGCGGGCAATGAGCAGTTCTTC
CDR3 protein: CASSLSGGAGNEQFF

D gene: TRBD1
clone size: NA
V gene: TRBV7-6
J gene: TRBJ1-3
CDR3 DNA: TGTGCCAGCAGCCCAGGACAGGGGCGCCGCTCTGGAAACACCATATATTTT
CDR3 protein: CASSPGQGRRSGNTIYF

D gene: TRBD1
clone size: NA
V gene: TRBV7-2
J gene: TRBJ2-2
CDR3 DNA: TGTGCCAGCAGCTCGGACAGGGGGCGCACCGGGGAGCTGTTTTTT
CDR3 protein: CASSSDRGRTGELFF

D gene: TRBD1
clone size: NA
V gene: TRBV3-1/TRBV3-2
J gene: TRBJ1-3
CDR3 DNA: TGTGCCAGCAGCCAGCCCCTGGGGGCAGGGGGAAGTGGAAACACCATATATTTT
CDR3 protein: CASSQPLGAGGSGNTIYF

D gene: NA
clone size: few
V gene: TRBV5-4
J gene: TRBJ1-2
CDR3 DNA: TGTGCCAGCAGGCGGGGGTCCGAAAGCGAGTTTGGCTACACCTTC
CDR3 protein: CASRRGSESEFGYTF